The 29 T cell receptor beta chains presented below share a single source sample, sequenced in a study of HIV-infected patients and healthy controls. TCRdb fed the 5' RACE reads into MiXCR, producing one record per CDR3 protein. The sample has 60,000 to 75,000 distinct CDR3 sequences, 15% to 20% seen once; the top ten hold 4.5% to 7%. Material: CD4+ T cells from blood. The receptor set was obtained from a human donor in good health.

This clonotype was picked up many times. The V gene is TRBV20-1, the J gene TRBJ2-1; D is ambiguous. The CDR3 loop spans 12 amino acids. V was trimmed by 6 bases and J by 5 bases, leaving 11 bases between them. Germline lookup yields CDR1 DFQATT and CDR2 SNEGSKA (reference sequence). This chain's CDR3 is CSALRPNNEQFF. The DNA for the CDR3 is TGCAGTGCCCTCCGTCCTAACAATGAGCAGTTCTTC.

The table lists this clonotype with a few counts. This chain connects TRBV14 to TRBJ1-2; D unclear. The CDR3 is 15 residues long. Germline values: CDR1 SGHDN, CDR2 FVKESK. V lost 0 bases and J 2 bases, leaving 10 bases between the germline ends. The CDR3 DNA reads as TGTGCCAGCAGCCAAGATCATTCCAGAAACTATGGCTACACCTTC. As protein: CASSQDHSRNYGYTF. The full variable domain, rest sourced from reference TRBV14 and TRBJ1-2, is EAGVTQFPSHSVIEKGQTVTLRCDPISGHDNLYWYRRVMGKEIKFLLHFVKESKQDESGMPNNRFLAERTGGTYSTLKVQPAELEDSGVYFCASSQDHSRNYGYTFGSGTRLTVV.

This clonotype was seen only a few times. This chain joins TRBV28 and TRBJ2-5, with unresolved D. The CDR3 extends over 13 amino acids. V lost 4 bases and J 4 bases, leaving 10 bases between the germline ends. Per the germline V gene, CDR1 is MDHEN and CDR2 is SYDVKM. CDR3 sequence reads: CASSSPALETQYF. The CDR3 nucleotides read TGTGCCAGCAGTTCCCCAGCCCTAGAGACCCAGTACTTC.

This clonotype was seen repeatedly, ten times or more. This rearrangement joins TRBV7-2 to TRBJ1-5; D is perhaps TRBD1 (6 bases). CDR1 SGHTA and CDR2 FQGNSA come from the germline V gene. The ends were cut back, 1 base at V and 4 bases at J, with 23 bases in the middle. This CDR3 has 19 residues. For the CDR3, the DNA is TGTGCCAGCAGCTTAGGTAGGGGGGACCTCACAGGGACGAATCAGCCCCAGCATTTT. It specifies CASSLGRGDLTGTNQPQHF.

This clonotype was detected a few times. V and J are TRBV30 and TRBJ2-1, with 11 positions matching TRBD2. V lost 3 bases and J lost 10; bases outside the gene matches: 11. Germline V gene sequence: CDR1 GTSNPN, CDR2 SVGIG (reference sequence). The CDR3 runs to 15 residues. In nucleotides, the CDR3 is TGTGCCTGGAGGTCACTAGCGGGAGTTCTGACCGAGCAGTTCTTC. It is translated as CAWRSLAGVLTEQFF.

The chain has TRBV5-6 and TRBJ2-1; 9 nucleotides match TRBD1. Germline-derived CDR1 and CDR2 are SGHDT and YYEEEE. The trim removed 1 base at V and 7 bases at J, leaving 3 bases unmatched. This CDR3 is 14 amino acids long. This chain's CDR3 is CASSLLGTGNEQFF. CDR3 in DNA: TGTGCCAGCAGCTTGCTAGGGACAGGGAATGAGCAGTTCTTC.

The chain combines TRBV4-1 with TRBJ2-2, with 16 bases aligning to TRBD2. The V gene end was trimmed by 4 bases and the J gene end by 6 bases; junction bases not matched to a gene: 2. CDR1 and CDR2 (germline): MGHRA, YSYEKL. The CDR3 length is 16 residues. The CDR3 DNA sequence: TGCGCCAGCAGCCGGGGACTAGCGGGAGGGTCCGGGGAGCTGTTTTTT. This gives the protein CASSRGLAGGSGELFF.

This clonotype was counted only a few times. V is TRBV7-2 and J is TRBJ1-1; D is undetermined. The CDR3 is made up of 15 amino acids. CDR1 and CDR2 from the germline V gene are SGHTA and FQGNSA. The V and J ends lost 1 base and 0 bases respectively, with 9 bases between them. CDR3 sequence (DNA): TGTGCCAGCAGCTTAGGGAGCCAGGTGAACACTGAAGCTTTCTTT. Its translation is CASSLGSQVNTEAFF.

The chain is built from TRBV18 and TRBJ2-7; no definite D call. In germline, CDR1 is KGHSH, CDR2 LQKENI. V lost 3 bases, J lost 6 bases, and 9 bases lay in between. The CDR3 contains 12 residues. CDR3 bases: TGTGCCAGCTCACCCACCCCCCCCGAGCAGTACTTC. Translating it yields CASSPTPPEQYF.

A few counts support this clonotype. The CDR3 coding sequence is TGTGCCAGCAGCTTCCAAGAGACCCAGTACTTC. Translation gives CASSFQETQYF. The genes are TRBV7-8 and TRBJ2-5; D is undetermined. The CDR3 extends over 11 amino acids. V was trimmed by 3 bases and J by 1 base, leaving 0 bases between them. The germline CDR1 and CDR2 sequences are SGHVS and FQNEAQ.

The J gene is TRBJ2-1, the V gene TRBV5-1; maybe TRBD2 (6 bases). Germline assignment: CDR1 SGHRS and CDR2 YFSETQ. The CDR3 runs to 14 residues. Trimming took off 3 bases at V and 15 bases at J, with 22 bases between the two ends. For the CDR3, the DNA is TGCGCCAGCAGCTGGGAGGTACGGACGGAGGATTCGTTCTTC. It is translated as CASSWEVRTEDSFF. Supplemented by reference TRBV5-1 and TRBJ2-1, the full variable domain reads KAGVTQTPRYLIKTRGQQVTLSCSPISGHRSVSWYQQTPGQGLQFLFEYFSETQRNKGNFPGRFSGRQFSNSRSEMNVSTLELGDSALYLCASSWEVRTEDSFFGPGTRLTVL.

The chain couples TRBV4-2 to TRBJ2-5, with D perhaps matching TRBD2 (6 bases). This CDR3 is built from 17 residues. V lost 3 bases to trimming and J lost 4 bases, with 21 bases between them. Germline-derived CDR1 and CDR2 are LGHNA and YNFKEQ. The CDR3 DNA follows: TGTGCCAGCAGCCATCCTTCCGGGACTCCCATGGGAGAGACCCAGTACTTC. Translating gives CASSHPSGTPMGETQYF.

The chain is built from TRBV20-1 and TRBJ2-3; D may match TRBD1 or TRBD2 (6 bases each). Germline V gives CDR1 DFQATT, CDR2 SNEGSKA (reference sequence). CDR3 length: 13 residues. V gave up 4 bases and J gave up 9 bases, with 17 bases separating them. In DNA form, the CDR3 reads TGCAGTGCTATGGGCGGGACAAAGGGGACGCAGTATTTT. Amino acids: CSAMGGTKGTQYF.

The rearrangement uses TRBV4-3 and TRBJ2-3; D could derive from TRBD1 or TRBD2 (6 bases each). V shed 1 base and J shed 0 bases, with 11 bases lying between them. The germline CDR1 and CDR2 sequences are LGHNA and YSLEER. The CDR3 is made up of 16 amino acids. The CDR3 spells CASSQVRGHSTDTQYF. In DNA, the CDR3 is TGCGCCAGCAGCCAAGTTCGGGGGCACAGCACAGATACGCAGTATTTT.

V is TRBV27 and J is TRBJ2-7; 12 bases match TRBD2. CDR1 and CDR2 from the germline V gene are MNHEY and SMNVEV (reference sequence). This CDR3 is built from 15 residues. The V and J ends lost 8 bases and 1 base, in that order; junction bases with no gene match: 6. The CDR3 DNA sequence: TGTGCCAGCGCTAGCGGGGGGGCAGGATCCTACGAGCAGTACTTC. This encodes CASASGGAGSYEQYF.

This clonotype was counted between two and nine times. J is TRBJ1-2 and V is TRBV2; possibly TRBD1 for D (5 bases). Germline-derived CDR1 and CDR2 are SNHLY and FYNNEI. The CDR3 spans 15 residues. V lost 6 bases to trimming and J lost 3 bases, with 17 bases between them. The CDR3 DNA reads TGTGCCAGCAGGGGCCTGGGGGGGGTCGACTATGGCTACACCTTC. Its translation: CASRGLGGVDYGYTF.

Comment on this clonotype: A read error may explain this, as a much larger clone is one base away. V gene TRBV18 combines with J gene TRBJ2-7, with D possibly being TRBD2 (5 bases). V gave up 1 base and J gave up 7 bases, with 17 bases separating them. CDR3 length equals 15 residues. Germline CDR1 reads KGHSH; CDR2 reads LQKENI. CDR3 region: CASSPRKTGSREQYF. The CDR3 DNA reads as TGTGCCAGCTCACCACGGAAGACGGGGAGTCGGGAGCAGTACTTC.

The J gene is TRBJ2-3, the V gene TRBV24-1; TRBD2 matches 10 bases. Germline CDR1 KGHDR, CDR2 SFDVKD. The CDR3 contains 18 residues. V trimming: 4 bases; J trimming: 8 bases; junction bases outside the gene matches: 17. The CDR3 protein is CATSDRALQRGGSGTQYF. CDR3 nucleotide sequence: TGTGCCACCAGTGACCGGGCCCTCCAGCGGGGGGGCTCAGGTACGCAGTATTTT.

The rearrangement joins TRBV25-1 to TRBJ2-3; no reliable D call. This CDR3 spans 14 amino acids. The germline V and J ends were trimmed by 3 bases and 3 bases, with 10 bases remaining between them. Germline CDR1 MGHDK, CDR2 SYGVNS. The CDR3 spells CASSDYSPTDTQYF. The CDR3 region has the DNA TGTGCCAGCAGTGATTACAGCCCGACAGATACGCAGTATTTT.

In this sample, this clonotype turned up a few times. The chain is built from TRBV12-3 or TRBV12-4 and TRBJ2-2; 7 nucleotides align to TRBD2. V lost 5 bases to trimming and J lost 7 bases; unmatched junction nucleotides: 4. The CDR3 has 13 residues. CDR3 in DNA: TGTGCCAGCAGTCGCACTAGCGTCGGGGAGCTGTTTTTT. Its translation is CASSRTSVGELFF.

This clonotype was counted only a few times. The V call is TRBV12-3 or TRBV12-4, the J call TRBJ1-6; TRBD1 might be the D (5 bases). The CDR3 sequence is 13 residues long. Trimming pared 6 bases from V and 10 bases from J, leaving 13 bases between. The CDR3 region is CASRPPQGSPLHF. As DNA, the CDR3 is TGTGCCAGCAGACCCCCCCAGGGCTCACCCCTCCACTTT.

The table lists this clonotype with a few counts. The chain recombines TRBV4-3 with TRBJ2-2; D possibly corresponds to TRBD1 (6 bases). V was clipped by 1 base and J by 0 bases, with 12 bases between them. Germline V gene data show CDR1 as LGHNA and CDR2 as YSLEER. CDR3 length: 17 amino acids. In DNA, the CDR3 is TGCGCCAGCAGCCAAGGGGAACAGGGCGCGAACACCGGGGAGCTGTTTTTT. The encoded protein is CASSQGEQGANTGELFF.

This clonotype was seen only a few times. The chain carries TRBV9 and TRBJ2-2, with TRBD1 matching 8 bases. The junction had 15 bases not matched to a gene; V was cut back by 4 bases and J by 1 base. CDR3 length equals 19 residues. CDR1 is SGDLS and CDR2 is YYNGEE in the germline V gene. In DNA, the CDR3 is TGTGCCAGCAGCCCGTACGGGGCAGGGGGCGCAAGGAACACCGGGGAGCTGTTTTTT. It yields the protein CASSPYGAGGARNTGELFF.

On this clonotype itself: The CDR3 does not close with the conserved phenylalanine or tryptophan, likely indicating a read error. V and J are TRBV20-1 and TRBJ1-1; D is possibly TRBD1 (5 bases). The CDR3 has 15 amino acids. The V gene lost 3 bases and the J gene lost 0 bases, with 14 bases spanning the gap. Germline-derived CDR1 and CDR2 are DFQATT and SNEGSKA (reference sequence). The CDR3 DNA is TGCAGTGCTAGCGTAGGAACAGGAATGAACACTGAAGCTTTCTCT. Amino acid sequence: CSASVGTGMNTEAFS.

Only a few counts were recorded for this clonotype. V usage is TRBV12-3 or TRBV12-4 and J usage is TRBJ1-5; 9 bases align to TRBD1. The J segment lost 0 bases and the V segment lost 3 bases, leaving 12 bases of the junction unmatched. The CDR3 loop spans 19 amino acids. CDR3 protein: CASSFGGKDRGVSNQPQHF. The DNA of the CDR3 is TGTGCCAGCAGTTTTGGCGGTAAAGACAGGGGGGTTAGCAATCAGCCCCAGCATTTT.

V gene TRBV12-3 or TRBV12-4 combines with J gene TRBJ2-7; TRBD1 matches 9 bases. CDR3 length: 14 residues. V was clipped by 6 bases and J by 12 bases; unmatched bases: 15. CDR3 nucleotides: TGTGCCAGCAGGACCGCCGGGACAGGGAATTTATGGTACTTC. Translating it yields CASRTAGTGNLWYF.

This clonotype was seen only a few times. The J gene is TRBJ1-5, the V gene TRBV7-9; D call uncertain. CDR3 size: 13 residues. CDR1 is SEHNR, CDR2 FQNEAQ, per germline (reference sequence). Between the trimmed V and J ends, which lost 5 bases and 2 bases, there was a span of 7 bases. The CDR3 nucleotides read TGTGCCAGCAGCAGGGAGGGCAATCAGCCCCAGCATTTT. Encoded protein: CASSREGNQPQHF.

A few counts support this clonotype. The V gene is TRBV7-2, the J gene TRBJ1-1; D unresolved. The CDR3 is 15 amino acids. The germline CDR1 and CDR2 sequences are SGHTA and FQGNSA. The V end lost 0 bases, the J end lost 8 bases, and 16 bases lay between the germline ends. The CDR3: CASSLALNRPQEAFF. The CDR3 DNA follows: TGTGCCAGCAGCTTAGCACTAAACAGACCCCAGGAAGCTTTCTTT.

The chain recombines TRBV29-1 with TRBJ1-1, with 7 bases fitting TRBD1. Trimming took 6 bases from V and 3 from J; bases not matched to a gene: 7. CDR1 SQVTM and CDR2 ANQGSEA come from the germline V gene. This CDR3 is 13 amino acids long. DNA of the CDR3: TGCAGCGTCTCTGGCAGGGGGGACACTGAAGCTTTCTTT. As protein: CSVSGRGDTEAFF.